This T cell receptor beta chain was documented in a study of PD-L1 blockade in urothelial cancer. About the study: Blood samples had a median of 141,255 T cells.

A spike-in of synthetic TCR analog templates was added to each PCR. Data came from immunoSEQ multiplex PCR; TCRdb stores just in-frame clones and leaves some out. The table lists about 17,000 clones, roughly 90% of them singletons. Time point noted: pretreatment peripheral blood. This CDR3 is built from 15 residues. V lost 6 bases and J 0 bases, leaving 14 bases between the germline ends. Germline CDR1 reads LGHNA; CDR2 reads YNFKEQ. This material consisted of PBMCs, taken around atezolizumab (anti-PD-L1) treatment. The genes are TRBV4-2 and TRBJ1-1, with D maybe TRBD1 (5 bases). This TCR was recovered from a man aged 65 to 79 with urothelial cancer. The CDR3 DNA sequence: TGTGCCAGCAGGATATTGGGGCCTTTGAACACTGAAGCTTTCTTT. Translated: CASRILGPLNTEAFF.